Sequencing of this TCR beta chain was carried out in a study of blood T cell repertoires in COVID-19. Study at large: PBMCs, B-cell-depleted T cells, or T cells were the source of the cDNA or gDNA that made up the material.

Among Cohort 3 donors, those recovered had two negative PCRs, clearance, or symptom resolution. The germline gives CDR1 MNHEY, CDR2 SVGEGT. Losses at the gene ends were 6 bases for V and 9 bases for J; bases not matched to a gene: 7. The CDR3 covers 13 residues. As handled by the study authors: Reference gene primer amplification in the assay estimated nucleated cell counts. The data were produced by immunoSEQ multiplex PCR, yet TCRdb's version contains in-frame clones alone and is incomplete. V, J and clone size derive from that table, while D and trimming were established from the DNA sequence. The sample gives 150,000 or so clones, about 90% of which show up once; 7% is in the top ten.

The rearrangement uses TRBV6-2 or TRBV6-3 and TRBJ1-5; the match to TRBD1 covers 8 bases. Sequenced sample: PBMCs or T cells enriched from blood (not recorded which). This TCR was recovered from a woman in her 50s who had recovered from COVID-19. CDR3 amino acids: CASSQGADGPQHF. In DNA form, the CDR3 reads TGTGCCAGCAGCCAGGGGGCGGACGGGCCCCAGCATTTT.